This T cell receptor (beta chain) was documented in a study of blood T cell repertoires in COVID-19. Background on the study: Researchers got acute and convalescent COVID-19 samples from the United States, Italy and Spain. From T cells, B-cell-depleted T cells, or PBMCs came the material, which was cDNA or gDNA.

Produced via immunoSEQ multiplex PCR; TCRdb's table is partial and in-frame only. The sample contains over 150,000 clones, around 82% of which appear only once. Germline V gene lookup returns CDR1 LNHDA and CDR2 SQIVND (reference sequence). The CDR3 has 15 amino acids. V lost 4 bases and J lost 1, with 14 bases in between. The sequence came from a young man with active or convalescent COVID-19. Source material: peripheral blood. This chain joins TRBV19 and TRBJ2-7; TRBD2 is a possible D gene (6 bases). DNA of the CDR3: TGTGCCAGTAGTACAGCCGGGACTCTATCCTACGAGCAGTACTTC. Translation: CASSTAGTLSYEQYF. Full variable domain (outside the CDR3, taken from reference TRBV19 and TRBJ2-7): DGGITQSPKYLFRKEGQNVTLSCEQNLNHDAMYWYRQDPGQGLRLIYYSQIVNDFQKGDIAEGYSVSREKKESFPLTVTSAQKNPTAFYLCASSTAGTLSYEQYFGPGTRLTVT.